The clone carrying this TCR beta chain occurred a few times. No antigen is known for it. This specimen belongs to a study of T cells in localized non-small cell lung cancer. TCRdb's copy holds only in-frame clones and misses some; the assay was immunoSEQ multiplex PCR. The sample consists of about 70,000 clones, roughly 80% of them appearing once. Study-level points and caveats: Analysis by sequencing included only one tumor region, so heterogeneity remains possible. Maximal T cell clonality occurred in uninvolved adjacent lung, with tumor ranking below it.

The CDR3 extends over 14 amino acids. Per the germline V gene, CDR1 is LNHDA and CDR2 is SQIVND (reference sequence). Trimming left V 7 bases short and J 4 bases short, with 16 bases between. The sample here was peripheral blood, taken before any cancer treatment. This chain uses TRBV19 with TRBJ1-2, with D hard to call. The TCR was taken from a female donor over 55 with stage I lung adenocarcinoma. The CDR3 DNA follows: TGTGCCAGTAATAGGAAGGCAGACCTCTATGGCTACACCTTC. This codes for CASNRKADLYGYTF. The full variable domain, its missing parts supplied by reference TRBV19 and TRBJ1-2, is DGGITQSPKYLFRKEGQNVTLSCEQNLNHDAMYWYRQDPGQGLRLIYYSQIVNDFQKGDIAEGYSVSREKKESFPLTVTSAQKNPTAFYLCASNRKADLYGYTFGSGTRLTVV.